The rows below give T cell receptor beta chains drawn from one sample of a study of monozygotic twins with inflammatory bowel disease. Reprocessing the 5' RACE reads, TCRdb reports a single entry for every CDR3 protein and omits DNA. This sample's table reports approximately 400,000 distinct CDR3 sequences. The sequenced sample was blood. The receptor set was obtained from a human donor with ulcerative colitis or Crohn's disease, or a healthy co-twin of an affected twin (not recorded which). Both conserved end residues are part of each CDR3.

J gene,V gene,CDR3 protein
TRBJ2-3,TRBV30,CAWSIGLALDTQYF
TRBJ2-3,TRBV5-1,CASSFEGGRPDTQYF
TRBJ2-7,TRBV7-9,CASSLLAGFEQYF
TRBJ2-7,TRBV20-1,CSARGQGIPYEQYF
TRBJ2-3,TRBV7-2,CASSLWASGIMDTQYF
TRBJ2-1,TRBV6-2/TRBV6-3,CASIKLAGGPGEQFF
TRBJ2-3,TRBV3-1,CASSQTGFGTDTQYF
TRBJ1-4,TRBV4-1,CASSVFPGDATNEKLFF
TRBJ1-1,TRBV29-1,CSVAGGMNTEAFF
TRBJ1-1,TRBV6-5,CASSYAGRGNTEAFF
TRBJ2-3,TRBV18,CASSPLAGGYTDTQYF
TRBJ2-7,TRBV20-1,CSAGTPITTSYEQYF
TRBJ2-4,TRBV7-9,CASSLPGTSTKNIQYF
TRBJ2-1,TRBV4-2,CASSQESSGGGGEQFF
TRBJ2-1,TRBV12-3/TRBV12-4,CASSPVLAGPRQEQFF
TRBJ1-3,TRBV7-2,CASSLEVLGGNTIYF
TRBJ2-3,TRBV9,CASSVDIISTDTQYF
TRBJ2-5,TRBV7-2,CASSYVVGSETQYF
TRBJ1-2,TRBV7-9,CASSLEGKPYYGYTF
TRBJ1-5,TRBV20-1,CSAEGPYSNQPQHF
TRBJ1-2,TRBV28,CAGSLGTGRNYGYTF
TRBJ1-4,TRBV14,CASSQDGPGRGNEKLFF
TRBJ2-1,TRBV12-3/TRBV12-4,CASAWDSPDNEQFF
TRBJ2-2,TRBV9,CASSGEFTGELFF
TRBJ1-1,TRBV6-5,CASSYSRTGNTEAFF
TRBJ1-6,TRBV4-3,CASSQDGVTRDSPLHF
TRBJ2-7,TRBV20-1,CSAIRASSYEQYF
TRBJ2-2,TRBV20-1,CSAMDRGLLFGELFF
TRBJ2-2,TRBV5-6,CASRPGLAGETNTGELFF
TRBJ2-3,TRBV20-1,CSARSLQGSVRDTQYF
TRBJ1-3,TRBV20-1,CSARALRGNTIYF
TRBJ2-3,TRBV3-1,CASSGLGLDRDTQYF
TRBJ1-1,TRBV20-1,CSAREGLKNTEAFF
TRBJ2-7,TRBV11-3,CASSPPGRVSRSDEQYF
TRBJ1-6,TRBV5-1,CASSKREARSPLHF
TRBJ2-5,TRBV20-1,CSARLLLAGPGTQYF
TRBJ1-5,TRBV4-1,CASSQRDSNQPQHF
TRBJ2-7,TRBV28,CASSPRKGRYEQYF
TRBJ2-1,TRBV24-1,CATSAFGQGAYNEQFF
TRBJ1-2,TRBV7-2,CASSPYAGGYTF
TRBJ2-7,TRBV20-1,CSARSRSGSFSYEQYF
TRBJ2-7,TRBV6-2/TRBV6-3,CASSNRAGGYEQYF
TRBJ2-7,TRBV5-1,CASSSQINAYEQYF
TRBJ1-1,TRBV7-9,CASSLVRDSEAFF
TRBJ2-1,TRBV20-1,CSARALGLAGGYNEQFF
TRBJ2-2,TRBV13,CASSSDEVFTGELFF